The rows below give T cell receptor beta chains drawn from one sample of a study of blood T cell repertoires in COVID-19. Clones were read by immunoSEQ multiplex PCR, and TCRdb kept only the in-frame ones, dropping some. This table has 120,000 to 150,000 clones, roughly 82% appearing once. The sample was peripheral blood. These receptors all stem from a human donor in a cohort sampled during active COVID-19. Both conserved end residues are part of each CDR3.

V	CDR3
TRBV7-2	CASSPQGANAKNIQYF
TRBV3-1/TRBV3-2	CASSQGGGGYEKLFF
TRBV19	CASRNQGQGYTF
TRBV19	CASSGDRGGYTF
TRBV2	CASTQGLAGGYGEQFF
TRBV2	CASSGLIADYEQYF
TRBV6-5	CASSYGRTNEKLFF
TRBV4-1	CASSQEARYTGELFF
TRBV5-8	CASSFRTGAGTYGYTF
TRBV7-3	CAKGTGASVATNEKLFF
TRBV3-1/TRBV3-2	CASSQGLWMEGYTF
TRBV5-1	CASSPGGGSDEQYF
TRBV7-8	CASSLASAAGYTF
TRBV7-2	CASSLASGGLADTQYF
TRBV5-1	CASTTGFNEKLFF
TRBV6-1	CASSEGRGSYNEQFF
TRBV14	CASSQDKLVGRFYNEQFF
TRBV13	CASSLTGSVTGEQFF
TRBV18	CASSPGGNTNTQYF
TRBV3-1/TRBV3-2	CASSQDQGYPHNEQFF
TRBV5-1	CASVRLAGGRDTQYF
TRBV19	CASSIEDTTGNTIYF